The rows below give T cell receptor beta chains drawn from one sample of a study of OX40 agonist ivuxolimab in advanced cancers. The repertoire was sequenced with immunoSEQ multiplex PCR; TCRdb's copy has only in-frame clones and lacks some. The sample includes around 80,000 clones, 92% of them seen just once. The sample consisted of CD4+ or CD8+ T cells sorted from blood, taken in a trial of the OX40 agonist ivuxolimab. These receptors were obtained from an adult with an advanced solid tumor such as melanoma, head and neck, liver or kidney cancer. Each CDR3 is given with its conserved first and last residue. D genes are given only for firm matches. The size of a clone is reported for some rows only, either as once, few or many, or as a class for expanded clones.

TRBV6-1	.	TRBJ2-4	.	TGTGCCAGCAGTGAAGCGATAGCCAAAAACATTCAGTACTTC	CASSEAIAKNIQYF
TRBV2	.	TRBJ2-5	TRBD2	TGTGCCAGCAGTGAAGCCTACCAACTAGCGGGGATACAAGAGACCCAGTACTTC	CASSEAYQLAGIQETQYF
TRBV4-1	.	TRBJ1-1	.	TGCGCCAGCAGCCAAGAAATTCGGGGAGAGAGAGCCGGAGTAGCTTTCTTT	CASSQEIRGERAGVAFF
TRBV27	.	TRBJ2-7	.	TGTGCCAGCACCAAAATGGGCGGAACGGCCTCGTCCTACGAGCAGTACTTC	CASTKMGGTASSYEQYF
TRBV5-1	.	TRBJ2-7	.	TGCGCCAGCAGCTACAGGACAACCTACGAGCAGTACTTC	CASSYRTTYEQYF
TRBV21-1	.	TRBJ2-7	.	TGTGCCAGCAGCGCTTGGATAGGGAAGGGGGAGCAGTACTTC	CASSAWIGKGEQYF
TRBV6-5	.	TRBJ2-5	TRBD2	TGTGCCAGCAGTTCCGGGACTATAAAACACTTC	CASSSGTIKHF
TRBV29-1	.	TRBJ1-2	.	TGCAGCGTAACAGGGAACTATGGCTACACCTTC	CSVTGNYGYTF
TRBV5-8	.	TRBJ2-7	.	TGTGCCAGCAGCTTGTTACTCATCTACGAGCAGTACTTC	CASSLLLIYEQYF
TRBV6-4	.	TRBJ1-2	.	TGTGCCAGCAGTGACTCAGCTAACTATGGCTACACCTTC	CASSDSANYGYTF
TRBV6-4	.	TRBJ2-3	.	TGTGCCAGCAGTGACTCTGCGGGGGCTACAGATACGCAGTATTTT	CASSDSAGATDTQYF
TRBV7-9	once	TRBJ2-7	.	TGTGCCAGCAGCTCCCCTTCATACTACGAGCAGTACTTC	CASSSPSYYEQYF
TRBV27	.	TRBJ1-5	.	TGTGCCAGCAGTTTATCGGCAGGGCTCCCGAGCAATCAGCCCCAGCATTTT	CASSLSAGLPSNQPQHF
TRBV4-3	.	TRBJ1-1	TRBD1	TGCGCCAGCAGCCAAGTTCAGGGGGAGGTTTGGGCTGAAGCTTTCTTT	CASSQVQGEVWAEAFF
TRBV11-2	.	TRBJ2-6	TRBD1	TGTGCCAGCGGGGACAGGGAAGTTGGGGCCAACGTCCTGACTTTC	CASGDREVGANVLTF
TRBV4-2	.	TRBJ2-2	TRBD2	TGTGCCAGCAGCCAAGAGTTGGGGCTAGCGGGAAACACCGGGGAGCTGTTTTTT	CASSQELGLAGNTGELFF
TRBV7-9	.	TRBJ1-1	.	TGTGCCAGCAGTCTAGGGGTGCTGAACACTGAAGCTTTCTTT	CASSLGVLNTEAFF
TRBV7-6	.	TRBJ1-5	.	TGTGCCAGCAGCCCTACAGGGTTCAATCAGCCCCAGCATTTT	CASSPTGFNQPQHF